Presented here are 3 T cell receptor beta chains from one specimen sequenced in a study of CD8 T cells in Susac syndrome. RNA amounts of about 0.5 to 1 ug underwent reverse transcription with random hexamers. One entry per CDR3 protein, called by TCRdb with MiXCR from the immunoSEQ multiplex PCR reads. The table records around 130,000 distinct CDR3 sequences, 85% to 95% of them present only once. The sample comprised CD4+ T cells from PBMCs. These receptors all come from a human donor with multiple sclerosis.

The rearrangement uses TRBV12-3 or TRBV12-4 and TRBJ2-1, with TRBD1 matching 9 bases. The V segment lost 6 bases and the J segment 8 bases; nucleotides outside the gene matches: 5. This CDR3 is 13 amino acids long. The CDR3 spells CASRPNRGHEQFF. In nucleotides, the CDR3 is TGTGCCAGCAGACCGAACAGGGGGCATGAGCAGTTCTTC.

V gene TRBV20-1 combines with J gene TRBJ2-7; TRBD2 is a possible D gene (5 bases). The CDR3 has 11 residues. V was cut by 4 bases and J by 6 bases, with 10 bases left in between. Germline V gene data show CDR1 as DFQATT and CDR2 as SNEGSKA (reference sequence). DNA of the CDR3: TGCAGTGCTATGGGAGCCTCCGAGCAGTACTTC. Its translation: CSAMGASEQYF.

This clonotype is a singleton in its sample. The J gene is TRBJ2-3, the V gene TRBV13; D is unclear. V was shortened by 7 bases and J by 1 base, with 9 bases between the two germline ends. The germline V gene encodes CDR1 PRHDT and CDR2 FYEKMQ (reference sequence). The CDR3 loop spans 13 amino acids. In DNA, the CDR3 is TGTGCCAGCACACCCCCTGGCACAGATACGCAGTATTTT. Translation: CASTPPGTDTQYF.